The present entry profiles one T cell receptor (beta chain) with its context. What this receptor recognizes is not known. It has no much larger one-base neighbor in the sample; base qualities were not kept. The TCR beta CDR3 regions were amplified from the RNA transcripts. The first round of RT-PCR for the TCR CDR3 was performed with the HTBI primer set and the Qiagen OneStep RT-PCR kit. Libraries were constructed in a second round of multiplex PCR, after which size selection and purification were carried out. Libraries were sequenced paired-end with 100 bp reads on an Illumina HiSeq2000. In the authors' own workflow: SOAPnuke was used to process the raw data, with reads discarded if the reads contained adapters or uncalled bases, had a mean Phred below 15, or lacked an exact constant-primer or identifier match. COPE v1.2.5 was used to merge the high-quality paired reads, and each unique nucleotide sequence was defined as a clonotype. Clonotypes were aligned to IMGT TRBV, TRBD and TRBJ reference segments using MiTCR v1.1. Analysis was restricted to V-J combinations with a frequency above 0.0001, which covered 99.2% of repertoires. The TCS score was defined as the ratio of F50 (clonal expansion) to E x V (chaos), calculated using BLOSUM62-based TCRdist between CDR3 peptides within each V-J. Welch's t-statistics and random forest reduced around 520 V-J features to 13, which were used in a naive Bayes classifier (R e1071). TCRdb reprocessing: public reads trimmed at Q25 with fastp, clones called with MiXCR, in-frame beta chains kept. Rows with a matching CDR3 protein are joined into one entry that keeps the most common DNA and genes. Clone size and V and J calls follow TCRdb, not the original study. In all, the sample holds under 500,000 distinct CDR3 sequences, and roughly an eighth of those were seen once. The ten largest clones add up to around 27% of the sample.

The data belong to a study of T cells in Graves' hyperthyroidism and ophthalmopathy (dated by TCRdb to the late 2010s). About the investigation overall: Peripheral blood samples were taken at the time of initial diagnosis, prior to any treatment. Whether ophthalmopathy could be predicted prospectively was tested in an independent validation cohort made up of roughly 20 hyperthyroidism patients plus 17 patients who later progressed to ophthalmopathy. In roughly six Graves' hyperthyroidism patients, the study also compared T-cell repertoires from thyroid tissue with T-cell repertoires from blood. To identify distinguishing TCR V-J signatures, a discovery cohort of around 100 patients was used, comprising approximately 40 with Graves' ophthalmopathy and 55 to 65 with stable Graves' hyperthyroidism. After sampling, hyperthyroidism patients received methimazole starting at 30 mg daily, and ophthalmopathy patients received high-dose intravenous methylprednisolone. The 95 to 100 discovery patients were randomly divided into training and test sets at a 7:3 ratio. According to the paper, TCR Vbeta CDR3 sequencing was carried out on about 140 peripheral blood samples, which came from 40 to 45 ophthalmopathy, 75 or so hyperthyroidism and approximately 17 progressor patients.

What the research found in general, with its limitations: No statistical method was used to set the sample size in advance, and investigators knew the group allocation. Most expanded thyroid clonotypes (frequency above 0.001) were also found in blood, which suggests that blood repertoires may mirror thyroid immune responses. In validation, the model predicted progression to ophthalmopathy with approximately 71% sensitivity and roughly 75% specificity, a median of 6.5 months before onset. In cross-validation, a model built on a 13 V-J signature told ophthalmopathy apart from stable hyperthyroidism with less than 90% sensitivity and around 81% specificity, and in testing the same model reached 80%/75%.

Moderately to severely active disease, a Clinical Activity Score of at least 3, a NOSPECS grade of at least 4, and a duration under 3 months were present in ophthalmopathy patients. Any patient with an uncontrolled infection, another autoimmune disease, pregnancy or lactation was excluded. Diagnoses were established on the basis of clinical symptoms, serum thyroxine and TRAb, thyroid ultrasound, and orbital computed tomography. PBMCs were isolated from about 10 ml of fresh peripheral blood by Ficoll-Paque density gradient centrifugation. Total RNA was extracted with Trizol reagent, and quality was checked on an Agilent 2100 Bioanalyzer. The clonotype originates from a man aged 50 to 60 with Graves' ophthalmopathy. The sample consisted of blood.

The nucleotide sequence is given as TGTGCCAGTAGTATAACAGCGGGAAGCAATGAGCAGTTCTTC. It encodes CASSITAGSNEQFF. The chain employs TRBV19 and TRBJ2-1, and TRBD2 matches 7 of the central bases. CDR1 and CDR2 are read off the germline V gene (reference sequence) as LNHDA and SQIVND. Germline trimming: 2 bases from V, 6 bases from J; junction bases outside gene matches: 4. The CDR3 contains 14 residues, cysteine and phenylalanine counted. Of the read, only the CDR3 DNA is kept; its 42 bases are in frame from base 1.